This TCR beta chain was profiled in a study of post-analysis software for immune sequencing data. Study as a whole: Some patients lacked subtype; others had relapsing-remitting, secondary progressive or progressive-relapsing disease. Study-wide results and caveats: TRBV5-6, TRBV5-1 and TRBV20-1 were among about 5 TRBV segments more frequent in patients than controls.

The length of the CDR3 is 18 residues. Germline V gives CDR1 LNHNV, CDR2 YYDKDF (reference sequence). Trimming took 2 bases from V and 0 from J; bases not matched to a gene: 10. Notes on this clonotype: The antigen is not known.

Prepared libraries of TCR beta cDNA carried unique molecular identifiers. TCRdb processed the PCR reads anew with MiXCR; each CDR3 protein has one entry. The sample yields 380,000 or so distinct CDR3 sequences, about a third seen once. The source of this sequence is a girl between 10 and 17 years old with multiple sclerosis. Sequenced sample: blood. The chain carries TRBV15 and TRBJ2-7; 10 bases agree with TRBD2. The CDR3 spells CATSRPGLARSGSYEQYF. Written as DNA, the CDR3 is TGTGCCACCAGCAGACCGGGACTAGCGCGATCCGGCTCCTACGAGCAGTACTTC.